This T cell receptor beta chain was sequenced for a study of control samples from healthy donors and cancer patients. TCRdb's table, derived via immunoSEQ multiplex PCR, lists solely in-frame clones and lacks some. Counted here are under 150,000 clones, 88% occurring once; the ten biggest clones make up 2% to 3%. The ends were cut back, 4 bases at V and 10 bases at J, with 14 bases in the middle. The CDR3 has 14 residues. Germline V gene lookup returns CDR1 PRHDT and CDR2 FYEKMQ (reference sequence). This receptor was identified in a woman in her seventies in good health. The gene calls are TRBV13 and TRBJ1-6; tentatively, D is TRBD1 (5 bases). Sequencing used blood. The CDR3 nucleotides read TGTGCCAGCAGCTCAGGGATGCCGGGGTCACCCCTCCACTTT. This translates into CASSSGMPGSPLHF.